This paragraph covers one T cell receptor beta chain sequence. Its binding antigen is unknown. No quality values exist for individual bases; no much larger clone is one base distant. Genomic DNA was isolated from the sorted cells so that the TCRbeta CDR3 region could be sequenced. The immunoSEQ Assay was used to sequence the TCRbeta CDR3 regions. TCRdb obtained this table from immuneACCESS and retained in-frame rearrangements with V and J assigned. These tables miss some clones; where compared with another copy, unresolved V genes account for less than half of the shortfall, and the remainder is unexplained. The sample records over 45,000 clones, less than 85% of which are singletons. Of the sample, 1.5% to 2% is held by the ten largest clones. The data are from a study of OX40 agonist ivuxolimab in advanced cancers. About the investigation overall: Ivuxolimab, which targeted the costimulatory receptor OX40 (CD134), was an agonistic, fully human IgG2 monoclonal antibody. The paper covers the monotherapy dose-escalation part of the phase I ivuxolimab trial, which included N of about 50 patients. Three dose-escalation patients achieved partial responses, one with hepatocellular carcinoma and two with cutaneous melanoma. Prior anti-PD-1, anti-PD-L1 or anti-CTLA-4 therapy was permitted, and approximately 40% of dose-escalation patients had received checkpoint inhibitors. Among the roughly 52 dose-escalation patients, some 19 had hepatocellular carcinoma, roughly 15 melanoma, 9 renal cell carcinoma and 9 head and neck cancer. In the dose-escalation cohort, more than 75% of patients were male, and the mean age was approximately 60 years, with a range of about 23 to 90. Intravenous ivuxolimab was administered to patients every 2 weeks at six dose levels: 0.01, 0.1, 0.3, 1.5, 3 and 10 mg/kg. Peripheral TCRbeta sequencing was intended to test whether TCR sequence diversity was altered and clonal T-cell expansion was caused by ivuxolimab.

What the authors observed across the whole study: Low levels of normalized T-cell clonal expansion were also seen in some patients who did not respond. After ivuxolimab, CD8+ T cells had more expanded clones than CD4+ T cells on average. In partial responders in the 0.1-3.0 mg/kg groups, normalized peripheral clonal expansion was found to be among the lowest, especially among CD8+ T cells. Antigen specificity was not determined for the clonally expanded peripheral T cells. Clonal expansion of both CD4+ and CD8+ blood T cells was observed from baseline to week 6 at doses 0.1 to 3.0 mg/kg.

Patients with autoimmune disease history or receiving systemic immunosuppression were excluded from the trial. In every dose cohort, peripheral blood was drawn for TCR sequencing at baseline, cycle 4 day 1, and cycle 7 day 1. The samples were taken from a phase I, first-in-human, multicenter, open-label dose-escalation trial of ivuxolimab. The trial enrolled adults with locally advanced or metastatic head and neck squamous cell, hepatocellular, melanoma or renal cell carcinoma. Before TCR sequencing, CD4+ T cells and CD8+ T cells from peripheral blood were sorted into separate populations. This clonotype was obtained from an adult with an advanced solid tumor such as melanoma, head and neck, liver or kidney cancer. Sequencing used CD4+ or CD8+ T cells sorted from blood, obtained in a trial of the OX40 agonist ivuxolimab.

In nucleotides, the sequence is TGTGCCAGCAGCTCCGTCCCCGAGTGGTCAGAGACCCAGTACTTC. This yields the protein CASSSVPEWSETQYF. The chain is assembled from TRBV11-2 and TRBJ2-5, with no D gene named confidently. Including the terminal cysteine and phenylalanine, the CDR3 comprises 15 residues. Here the CDR3 DNA is all that survives: 45 bases in frame from base 1. The germline V gene yields SGHAT for CDR1 and FQNNGV for CDR2. The junction carries 16 bases between V and J, which are trimmed by 4 bases and 4 bases respectively.